Below are 19 T cell receptor beta chains sequenced from a single sample in a study of T cell responses to AZD1222 COVID-19 vaccine. The table came from immunoSEQ multiplex PCR; TCRdb's copy has only in-frame clones and leaves some out. This sample yields about 130,000 clones, of which about nine tenths are seen a single time; 3% to 4% belongs to the top ten. The sample was peripheral blood, taken 28 days after the second AZD1222 dose. The source of these receptors is an adult who received the AZD1222 COVID-19 vaccine.

The chain recombines TRBV2 with TRBJ2-1; TRBD2 matches at 14 bases. CDR1 SNHLY and CDR2 FYNNEI come from the germline V gene. The CDR3 spans 15 residues. The V and J ends lost 8 bases and 6 bases, in that order; junction bases with no gene match: 6. CDR3 sequence: CASPSGTSGSNEQFF. CDR3 nucleotide sequence: TGTGCCAGCCCCTCCGGGACTAGCGGGAGCAATGAGCAGTTCTTC. The full variable domain, rest sourced from reference TRBV2 and TRBJ2-1, is EPEVTQTPSHQVTQMGQEVILRCVPISNHLYFYWYRQILGQKVEFLVSFYNNEISEKSEIFDDQFSVERPDGSNFTLKIRSTKLEDSAMYFCASPSGTSGSNEQFFGPGTRLTVL.

V is TRBV15 and J is TRBJ1-2, with D maybe TRBD1 (5 bases). The length of the CDR3 is 13 residues. Germline lookup yields CDR1 LNHNV and CDR2 YYDKDF (reference sequence). V was cut by 5 bases and J by 2 bases, with 9 bases left in between. CDR3 sequence (DNA): TGTGCCACCAGCGAAGGGACGAACTATGGCTACACCTTC. As protein: CATSEGTNYGYTF.

The rearrangement uses TRBV30 and TRBJ2-1; D is possibly TRBD1 or TRBD2 (5 bases each). The CDR3 is made up of 15 amino acids. Germline CDR1 GTSNPN, CDR2 SVGIG (reference sequence). V gave up 4 bases and J gave up 2 bases, with 15 bases separating them. CDR3 sequence (DNA): TGTGCCTGGACCGAAGGGACCGCTACCTACAATGAGCAGTTCTTC. Its protein is CAWTEGTATYNEQFF.

This chain connects TRBV6-5 to TRBJ2-1, with 10 bases that match TRBD2. CDR1 and CDR2 (germline): MNHEY, SVGAGI. The length of the CDR3 is 14 residues. V shed 6 bases and J 7 bases; nucleotides not matched to a gene: 6. In DNA, the CDR3 is TGTGCCAGCAGCGCCGGGACTAGCGAGAATGAGCAGTTCTTC. Its translation: CASSAGTSENEQFF.

This clone was seen a single time. The chain is built from TRBV2 and TRBJ1-5; D call uncertain. Germline CDR1 SNHLY, CDR2 FYNNEI. V lost 4 bases and J lost 3, with 13 bases in between. CDR3 length: 15 amino acids. CDR3 bases: TGTGCCAGCAGTGTCGGGCCGTCCCACAATCAGCCCCAGCATTTT. Amino acids: CASSVGPSHNQPQHF.

This sequence joins TRBV10-3 and TRBJ1-1; TRBD1 aligns across 9 bases. The V gene end was trimmed by 4 bases and the J gene end by 1 base; junction bases not matched to a gene: 1. This CDR3 is built from 14 residues. The germline V gene encodes CDR1 ENHRY and CDR2 SYGVKD. CDR3 protein: CAISGTGENTEAFF. The CDR3 DNA follows: TGTGCCATCAGTGGGACAGGGGAGAACACTGAAGCTTTCTTT.

The V and J genes are TRBV11-2 and TRBJ2-1; either TRBD1 or TRBD2 may fit D (5 bases each). The CDR3 has 11 amino acids. Trimming took off 5 bases at V and 15 bases at J, with 14 bases between the two ends. Germline lookup yields CDR1 SGHAT and CDR2 FQNNGV. The chain's CDR3 is CASSPPGPMFF. CDR3 nucleotides: TGTGCCAGCAGCCCGCCGGGACCCATGTTCTTC.

The gene calls are TRBV5-5 and TRBJ2-2; tentatively, D is TRBD2 (6 bases). The germline gives CDR1 SGHKS, CDR2 YYEKEE (reference sequence). The V and J ends lost 1 base and 3 bases respectively, with 10 bases between them. CDR3 length: 15 residues. In DNA form, the CDR3 reads TGTGCCAGCAGCTTGTGGGGCGGGGACACCGGGGAGCTGTTTTTT. Translated, it gives CASSLWGGDTGELFF.

This chain connects TRBV19 to TRBJ1-1; 7 positions match TRBD1. The J segment lost 1 base and the V segment lost 9 bases, leaving 2 bases of the junction unmatched. The CDR3 covers 12 residues. Germline V gene data show CDR1 as LNHDA and CDR2 as SQIVND (reference sequence). DNA of the CDR3: TGTGCCAGCAGGGACAGGAACACTGAAGCTTTCTTT. Residues: CASRDRNTEAFF.

The chain joins TRBV6-2 or TRBV6-3 to TRBJ1-6; 9 bases match TRBD1. This CDR3 has 19 amino acids. V dropped 5 bases and J dropped 0; count of bases not matched to a gene: 11. In germline, CDR1 is MNHEY, CDR2 SVGEGT. CDR3 nucleotides: TGTGCCAGCAGTCCACAAGGGACAGGGACCAGCTCCTATAATTCACCCCTCCACTTT. Protein product: CASSPQGTGTSSYNSPLHF.

In nucleotides, the CDR3 is TGTGCCACCAGTGACCCCGGGACCTATGAAGCTTTCTTT. Its protein is CATSDPGTYEAFF. V usage is TRBV24-1 and J usage is TRBJ1-1; D perhaps matches TRBD1 (5 bases). The CDR3 is 13 amino acids. The germline V gene has CDR1 KGHDR and CDR2 SFDVKD. V lost 4 bases and J 7 bases, leaving 12 bases between the germline ends.

This chain connects TRBV24-1 to TRBJ2-7; maybe TRBD1 (5 bases). Germline CDR1 is KGHDR and CDR2 is SFDVKD. The length of the CDR3 is 13 residues. Trimming pared 4 bases from V and 5 bases from J, leaving 11 bases between. As DNA, the CDR3 is TGTGCCACCAGTGACTTCGACAGCCACGAGCAGTACTTC. This sequence encodes CATSDFDSHEQYF.

The rearrangement links TRBV6-2 or TRBV6-3 to TRBJ2-5; D call uncertain. This CDR3 is built from 10 residues. The germline CDR1 and CDR2 sequences are MNHEY and SVGEGT. Between the trimmed V and J ends, which lost 6 bases and 7 bases, there was a span of 6 bases. The CDR3 DNA sequence: TGTGCCAGCAGCCGGACGACCCAGTACTTC. It encodes CASSRTTQYF.

This sequence joins TRBV18 and TRBJ1-2, with D possibly matching TRBD1 (6 bases). This CDR3 is built from 13 residues. The germline V gene has CDR1 KGHSH and CDR2 LQKENI. V lost 5 bases to trimming and J lost 1 base, with 8 bases between them. The CDR3 is CASSEDSNYGYTF. The CDR3 nucleotides read TGTGCCAGCTCAGAGGACAGTAACTATGGCTACACCTTC.

The rearrangement joins TRBV5-4 to TRBJ2-7; perhaps TRBD2 as D (7 bases). V was trimmed by 6 bases and J by 6 bases, leaving 25 bases between them. The CDR3 loop spans 16 amino acids. The germline CDR1 and CDR2 sequences are SGHNT and YYREEE (reference sequence). CDR3 amino acids: CASTEGGGGGIGEQYF. CDR3 nucleotide sequence: TGTGCCAGCACCGAGGGAGGGGGAGGGGGAATTGGCGAGCAGTACTTC. The whole variable domain, remainder taken from reference TRBV5-4 and TRBJ2-7, is ETGVTQSPTHLIKTRGQQVTLRCSSQSGHNTVSWYQQALGQGPQFIFQYYREEENGRGNFPPRFSGLQFPNYSSELNVNALELDDSALYLCASTEGGGGGIGEQYFGPGTRLTVT.

This clone was observed a single time. This CDR3 reads CASSPDLYEQYF. In DNA form, the CDR3 reads TGCGCCAGCAGCCCGGACCTCTACGAGCAGTACTTC. The J gene is TRBJ2-7, the V gene TRBV4-3; D is unclear. Trimming removed 4 bases at V and 3 bases at J, with 7 bases between. In germline, CDR1 is LGHNA, CDR2 YSLEER. The CDR3 length is 12 residues.

V and J are TRBV28 and TRBJ2-4; a weak D match, TRBD2 (6 bases). Trimming took off 7 bases at V and 2 bases at J, with 9 bases between the two ends. Germline V gene lookup returns CDR1 MDHEN and CDR2 SYDVKM. This CDR3 comprises 13 residues. The CDR3 region is CASTGLTKNIQYF. DNA for the CDR3: TGTGCCAGCACGGGACTGACCAAAAACATTCAGTACTTC.

CDR3 bases: TGCAGTGCCAGTGGTCGTGGGGGACCCGGGTCTGGGGCCAACGTCCTGACTTTC. Its translation: CSASGRGGPGSGANVLTF. The rearrangement uses TRBV20-1 and TRBJ2-6; D may correspond to TRBD1 or TRBD2 (5 bases each). The CDR3 is 18 residues long. Deletions cut 6 bases from V and 1 base from J, with 22 bases between. Per germline, CDR1 DFQATT and CDR2 SNEGSKA (reference sequence).

This chain uses TRBV24-1 with TRBJ2-3; possible D gene TRBD2, 5 bases. The germline V and J ends were trimmed by 3 bases and 6 bases, with 9 bases remaining between them. This CDR3 has 13 residues. The germline gives CDR1 KGHDR, CDR2 SFDVKD. CDR3 protein: CATSDAGVDTQYF. The CDR3 DNA reads TGTGCCACCAGTGATGCGGGTGTTGATACGCAGTATTTT.